These 10 T cell receptor beta chains originate from one sample sequenced in a study of T-cell reconstitution after alpha-beta-depleted transplantation in children. It was with unique molecular identifiers that the TCRbeta library was prepared. TCRdb passed the PCR reads through MiXCR, listing each CDR3 protein once. The sample carries hundreds of thousands of distinct CDR3 sequences, around 10% recorded once. Sequencing used PBMCs from the stem cell graft donor, obtained from the stem cell graft. The receptors originated from a human donor who donated a stem cell graft to a child with acute lymphoblastic leukemia.

This rearrangement joins TRBV20-1 to TRBJ2-1; D possibly corresponds to TRBD2 (5 bases). Per the germline V gene, CDR1 is DFQATT and CDR2 is SNEGSKA (reference sequence). The CDR3 totals 11 residues. Trimming took off 3 bases at V and 15 bases at J, with 15 bases between the two ends. CDR3 protein: CSASIGELRFF. In nucleotides, the CDR3 is TGCAGTGCTAGTATCGGGGAGCTACGGTTCTTC.

This clonotype was seen repeatedly, ten times or more. V gene TRBV5-1 combines with J gene TRBJ1-5, with D tentatively TRBD1 (6 bases). The CDR3 is made up of 13 amino acids. The germline gives CDR1 SGHRS, CDR2 YFSETQ. V was clipped by 0 bases and J by 5 bases, with 6 bases between them. As DNA, the CDR3 is TGCGCCAGCAGCTTGGCAGGGGATCAGCCCCAGCATTTT. This sequence encodes CASSLAGDQPQHF.

This sequence joins TRBV18 and TRBJ2-7, with D perhaps TRBD2 (6 bases). Looked up from germline, CDR1 is KGHSH and CDR2 is LQKENI. The CDR3 extends over 14 amino acids. V lost 0 bases and J lost 7, with 13 bases in between. The CDR3 reads CASSPPSGRWEQYF. The CDR3 region has the DNA TGTGCCAGCTCACCACCCTCAGGGAGGTGGGAGCAGTACTTC.

This chain uses TRBV6-5 with TRBJ1-1; 9 positions agree with TRBD1. V shed 4 bases and J 11 bases; nucleotides not matched to a gene: 8. The CDR3 totals 13 residues. Germline loops: CDR1 MNHEY, CDR2 SVGAGI. Written as DNA, the CDR3 is TGTGCCAGCAGTTCCGACTACAGGGGGCGGGCTTTCTTT. It translates to CASSSDYRGRAFF.

This clonotype was observed a handful of times. This chain uses TRBV15 with TRBJ1-1; D call uncertain. Trimming removed 4 bases from V and 3 bases from J, with 9 bases in between. The CDR3 spans 13 residues. CDR1 LNHNV and CDR2 YYDKDF come from the germline V gene (reference sequence). The CDR3 DNA follows: TGTGCCACCAGCACCGAGGCCCACACTGAAGCTTTCTTT. Translating gives CATSTEAHTEAFF.

The chain carries TRBV19 and TRBJ1-5, with 9 bases lining up with TRBD1. The CDR3 is made up of 15 amino acids. V was clipped by 5 bases and J by 3 bases; unmatched bases: 5. CDR1 is LNHDA, CDR2 SQIVND, per germline (reference sequence). CDR3 coding DNA: TGTGCCAGTAGTGGAGGACAGGGGCCCAATCAGCCCCAGCATTTT. This sequence encodes CASSGGQGPNQPQHF.

The chain couples TRBV4-3 to TRBJ1-2, with D perhaps TRBD1 (5 bases). The CDR3 totals 17 residues. Trimming stripped 0 bases from V and 8 bases from J, with 22 bases between. The germline gives CDR1 LGHNA, CDR2 YSLEER. CDR3 nucleotides: TGCGCCAGCAGCCAAGATTGGACATATAACAGTGTGGTGGGCTACACCTTC. Protein: CASSQDWTYNSVVGYTF.

V is TRBV6-6 and J is TRBJ2-4; D gene unclear. CDR3 length equals 12 residues. CDR1 and CDR2 from the germline V gene are MNHNY and SVGAGI (reference sequence). V was cut by 2 bases and J by 9 bases, with 8 bases left in between. The CDR3 nucleotides are TGTGCCAGCAGTTACGACTCGGGCATTCAGTACTTC. Residues: CASSYDSGIQYF.

CDR3 coding DNA: TGCGCCAGCAGCTTGCGAAGCCCCAAGCTCCCGAGGGGAGGCACTGAAGCTTTCTTT. Its protein product is CASSLRSPKLPRGGTEAFF. The rearrangement links TRBV5-1 to TRBJ1-1; the D gene is possibly TRBD1 (5 bases). Trimming shortened V by 1 base and J by 4 bases, and 26 bases separated the two germline ends. The germline V gene has CDR1 SGHRS and CDR2 YFSETQ. There are 19 residues in the CDR3.

The chain combines TRBV29-1 with TRBJ1-1, with unresolved D. V was trimmed by 6 bases and J by 3 bases, leaving 14 bases between them. CDR3 length: 13 residues. Germline loops: CDR1 SQVTM, CDR2 ANQGSEA. Written as DNA, the CDR3 is TGCAGCGTAAACCCGACATTAGACACTGAAGCTTTCTTT. It encodes CSVNPTLDTEAFF. The whole variable domain, remainder taken from reference TRBV29-1 and TRBJ1-1, is SAVISQKPSRDICQRGTSLTIQCQVDSQVTMMFWYRQQPGQSLTLIATANQGSEATYESGFVIDKFPISRPNLTFSTLTVSNMSPEDSSIYLCSVNPTLDTEAFFGQGTRLTVV.